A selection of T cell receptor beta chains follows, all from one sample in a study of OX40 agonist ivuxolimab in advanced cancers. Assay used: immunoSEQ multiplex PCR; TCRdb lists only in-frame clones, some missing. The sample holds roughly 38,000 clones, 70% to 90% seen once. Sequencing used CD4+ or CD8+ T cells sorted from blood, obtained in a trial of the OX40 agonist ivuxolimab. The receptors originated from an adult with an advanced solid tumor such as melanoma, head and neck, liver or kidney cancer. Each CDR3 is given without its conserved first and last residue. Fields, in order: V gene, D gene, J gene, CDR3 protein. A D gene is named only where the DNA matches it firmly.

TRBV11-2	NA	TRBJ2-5	ASSLVSSIETQY
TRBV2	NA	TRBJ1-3	ASSLTRESGNTIY
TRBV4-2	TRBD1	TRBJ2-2	ASSQTRTGGTGELF
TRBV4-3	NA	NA	ASSQTLLPLPSYEQY
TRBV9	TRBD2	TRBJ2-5	ASSISGGQETQY
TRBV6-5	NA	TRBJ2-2	ASSSPRALNTGELF
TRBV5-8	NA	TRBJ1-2	ASSPEGQGKGYT
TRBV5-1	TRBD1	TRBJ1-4	ASSPWTGANEKLF
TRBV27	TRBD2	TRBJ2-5	ASSLSGLAGRETQY
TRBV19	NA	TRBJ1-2	ASRGARINYGYT
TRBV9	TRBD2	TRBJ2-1	ASSPESSGVYNEQF
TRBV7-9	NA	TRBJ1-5	ASSLGDFFGSNQPQH
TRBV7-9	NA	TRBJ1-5	ASSLHRDQPQH
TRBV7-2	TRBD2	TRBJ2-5	ASRAGTSGQETQY
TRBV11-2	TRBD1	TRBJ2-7	ASSLGGRGLEY
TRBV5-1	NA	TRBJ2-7	ASSAGSPKEQY
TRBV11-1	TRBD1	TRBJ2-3	ASSPDRVEGDTQY
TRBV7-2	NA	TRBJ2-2	ASSFRTANTGELF
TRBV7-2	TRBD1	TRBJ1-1	ASSSDRDTEAF
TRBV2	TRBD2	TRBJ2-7	ASSAGRMSEQY
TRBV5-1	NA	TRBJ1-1	ASSSTATEAF
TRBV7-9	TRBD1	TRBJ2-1	ASSPGQGEDNEQF
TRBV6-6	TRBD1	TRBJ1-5	ASSPPGQSNQPQH